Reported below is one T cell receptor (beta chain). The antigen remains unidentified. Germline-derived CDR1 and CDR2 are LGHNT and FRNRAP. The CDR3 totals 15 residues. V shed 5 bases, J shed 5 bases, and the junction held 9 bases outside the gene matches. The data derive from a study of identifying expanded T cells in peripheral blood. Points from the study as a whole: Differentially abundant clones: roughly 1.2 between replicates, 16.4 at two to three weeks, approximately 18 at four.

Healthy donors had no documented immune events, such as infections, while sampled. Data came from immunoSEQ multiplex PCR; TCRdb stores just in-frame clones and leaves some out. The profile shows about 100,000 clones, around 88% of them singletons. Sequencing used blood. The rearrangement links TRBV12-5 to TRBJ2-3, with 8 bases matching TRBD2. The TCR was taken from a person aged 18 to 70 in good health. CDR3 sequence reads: CASGPDGGVGDTQYF. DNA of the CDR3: TGTGCTAGTGGTCCAGACGGGGGGGTAGGAGATACGCAGTATTTT.